The TCR beta chain described here comes from a study of cytomegalovirus exposure and HLA in healthy donors (dated by TCRdb to about 2017). Some background on the complete study: In an earlier analysis of 450 to 750 of the donors, 276 Gb of sequence data and 100 million or so unique TCR beta sequences from about 190 million T cells were reported. The study aimed to test whether cataloging public T cell receptors could reveal signatures of past pathogen exposure. Across 300 to 500 genotyped donors of the cohort, an average of roughly 250,000 unique TCR beta nucleotide sequences per donor were sequenced, and 15% to 20% of those sequences were non-productive. Donor age, sex, ethnicity and CMV serostatus were compiled together with the repertoire data. In addition to the first cohort of approximately 650 subjects, a separate validation cohort of approximately 130 different subjects was used. A few DR-DQ haplotypes were treated as single units for association and clustering because of strong linkage in the cohort. Class I and class II HLA loci were covered by the typing at four-digit resolution. To decide whether each TCR beta V gene segment behaved as functional or pseudogenic, an earlier analysis of some 600 of the donors relied on high-throughput TCR beta sequencing. The study used immunosequencing to profile the T cell repertoires of hundreds of subjects and linked those repertoires to cytomegalovirus serostatus. Typing coverage varied by locus: about 620-630 donors for A, B, C, DRB1 and DQB1; approximately 500 for DQA1; around 570 for DPA1; roughly 450 for DPB1. Every discovery cohort repertoire had been produced on one sequencing platform. In the later analysis, no new phenotypic data were used to find candidate immune exposures; instead, reliance was placed on TCR beta sequences and their occurrence across donors. Of the roughly 400 genotyped donors, roughly 76% were placed in the genetic ancestry cluster associated with self-reported Caucasian donors. In a later analysis, previously published TCR beta repertoires from some 640 donors were re-analyzed and high-resolution HLA genotyping was added so that TCR occurrence patterns could be studied. An early release covering some 640 HLA-typed donors comprised 250 to 350 gigabases of sequencing data and roughly 85 million unique TCR sequences. A later genetic analysis used genome-wide SNP genotypes for about three fifths of the 666 donors, treating that subset as a discovery cohort. High-throughput TCR immunosequencing, statistical association of individual TCRs with disease status, and machine learning were combined to predict cytomegalovirus infection status.

Counted from cysteine to phenylalanine, this CDR3 has 13 amino acids. CDR3 DNA is the only sequence kept; it has 39 bases, read in frame from the first base. Compared with germline, V lacks 7 bases and J lacks 10 bases; bases without a gene match: 10. The germline V gene encodes CDR1 SNHLY and CDR2 FYNNEI. Broader findings and caveats from the paper: In a later analysis, HLA-associated TCR beta chains showed more clonal expansion and lower generation probabilities than non-associated chains that were equally common. Some IMGT-functional V segments, including TRBV6-2 and TRBV6-3, could not be distinguished by the 87-base-pair reads and were therefore excluded. A further reported finding was that TCR beta sequences accurately predicted the HLA-A and HLA-B alleles for most subjects in the first cohort. HLA typing was unavailable for some donors at each locus, so association tests used only the typed subset. When HLA alleles, especially DR and DQ, strongly co-occurred, attributing TCR associations to individual alleles was difficult. In a later analysis, around 15,000 TCR beta sequences were associated with specific HLA alleles at a false discovery rate of 0.05. In an earlier analysis of about 550 of the donors, most TCR beta V segments were observed in productive rearrangements about 90% or about 30% of the time, broadly matching IMGT annotations. A group of highly shared sequence variants was considered likely to be a technical artifact of the sequencing pipeline. Because counts were too low, roughly 16 rarely observed V segments, including chromosome 9 orphons, were left out of the earlier analysis of approximately 500 of the donors. In a later analysis, the rate of TCR association differed among HLA loci, with DRB1 alleles having the most associated TCRs and HLA-C alleles having the fewest. Only TCR beta chains were sequenced in this cohort, and the absence of alpha or paired-chain data limited detectable features. It was suggested by the authors that the approach could potentially be generalized to other disease states and immunological phenotypes. In a later genetic analysis, a missense DCLRE1C variant was associated with V-gene and J-gene trimming of TCR beta chains, and the association was replicated in an independent cohort. Across donors, most TCR sequences were observed very rarely, whereas some public TCRs were present in many individuals. For the cohort, immune exposure information was limited to CMV serostatus. Sequencing depth was assumed to be roughly uniform across donors in the presence/absence analyses, though that assumption may not hold. Linkage disequilibrium might explain the correlated functional status among segregating V segments, but an unknown experimental factor could not be ruled out. A total of 150 to 200 TCR beta chains were listed by the study as associated with cytomegalovirus. Cytomegalovirus status was reported to be diagnosed by the classifier with high specificity and sensitivity in both the original and validation cohorts. According to a later analysis, most CMV-associated TCR beta chains appeared to be HLA-restricted, and the HLA associations seemed to be driven largely by CMV exposure. In a later analysis, several top co-occurrence clusters were reported to appear linked to parvovirus B19, influenza, CMV and Epstein-Barr virus. A few of the identified cytomegalovirus-associated TCR beta chains were confirmed in vitro to be specific for cytomegalovirus antigens. In a later genetic analysis, fewer N-insertions in productive TCRs were reported among donors in an Asian-associated ancestry cluster than the 666-donor mean.

Turning to this clone: Its target antigen remains unknown. Per-base quality was not reported, and no clone a single base away is much larger than it.

In total, fewer than 750 healthy bone marrow donors made up the cohort. At the time of sampling, every cohort member was nominally healthy, though immune exposures that went unrecorded were likely present. The donor was CMV seropositive and was included in the group of approximately 310 seropositive cohort members. Every donor gave a peripheral blood sample, and the peripheral blood mononuclear cells from that sample were used for TCR beta sequencing. The Qiagen DNeasy Blood Extraction Kit was used to extract genomic DNA from the blood cell samples. The receptor library was made with the immunoSEQ multiplex PCR assay. A mixture of 60 forward primers for TCR Vbeta segments and 13 reverse primers for TCR Jbeta segments was used in the multiplex PCR. The CDR3 region of rearranged TCR beta genes was amplified from genomic DNA with a multiplex PCR assay. The amplified TCR beta libraries were sequenced on the Illumina HiSeq System as 87-base-pair reads. Per the authors' processing: In a later analysis, tens of millions of unique TCR beta chains were counted across the approximately 620 repertoires, and approximately 11 million of these chains were shared by at least two donors. A nearest-neighbor algorithm error-corrected the raw reads and collapsed the reads into unique sequences, merging closely related sequences to remove PCR and sequencing errors. V, D and J gene segments were assigned by aligning CDR3 sequences to IMGT reference sequences. For a sequence to be retained, a match of at least six nucleotides to both a V gene segment and a J gene segment was required. A rearrangement counted as productive if the CDR3 had no stop codons and remained in frame with V and J, and every other rearrangement counted as non-productive. Following IMGT convention, CDR3 was defined as the stretch from the second conserved V-encoded cysteine up to the conserved J-encoded phenylalanine. The earlier analysis of about 610 of the donors excluded sequences that lacked an unambiguous match to a single V gene segment. An earlier analysis of 587 of the donors called V segments functional above 56.7% productive rearrangements and segregating when the between-donor standard deviation exceeded 5%. A statistical classification framework was built to diagnose cytomegalovirus status from the catalog of TCR beta chain sequences. In a later analysis, TCR nucleotide sequences were compared against IMGT/GENE-DB human TR gene sequences so that V and J genes could be assigned. A later analysis assigned CDR3 sequences and most-parsimonious VDJ recombination scenarios with the TCRdist pipeline. A later analysis defined each TCR beta chain by its CDR3 amino acid sequence plus V-gene family, and excluded reads lacking a unique V-gene family. A later analysis removed 500 to 600 highly shared, low-generation-probability nucleotide sequences to deal with suspected cross-contamination and a sequencing artifact. A later analysis calculated a clonal expansion index for each public chain from normalized within-repertoire ranks of inferred template counts. In a later analysis, generation probabilities were computed with a VDJ recombination model fitted to out-of-frame rearrangements, and the resulting probabilities were checked against IGoR. Hypergeometric tests were used in a later analysis to score TCR-TCR, TCR-HLA and TCR-CMV co-occurrence, with a repertoire-size bias correction applied to the TCR pairs. A later analysis estimated false discovery rates by permuting HLA or CMV assignments 20 times. In a later analysis, co-occurring TCRs were grouped using DBSCAN, with TCRdist sequence similarity added in when clustering inside HLA-allele-positive subsets. Repertoires with fewer than 30,000 or more than 120,000 public chains were left out of co-occurrence clustering, as were about 5 repertoires with anomalous nucleotide sharing. Sourced from immuneACCESS, this table was stored by TCRdb with only in-frame sequences that have V and J called. A share of the clones is absent; for the studies checked, an unresolved V gene accounts for under half, and the remainder has no known explanation. V, J and clone size reflect that table, while D and trimming were determined from the DNA. The sample data list some 130,000 clones, and around 80% of these were observed just once. Approximately 6.2% of the sample is held by the ten biggest clonotypes.

This TCR derives from a man aged 35-49 years in good health and CMV-seropositive. The sequence is built from TRBV2 and TRBJ1-5, and TRBD1 matches 7 of the central bases. Sequencing was done on a sample of PBMCs. The CDR3 protein sequence reads: CASTEQGMVPQHF. The nucleotide sequence is TGTGCCAGCACCGAACAGGGGATGGTTCCCCAGCATTTT. The entire variable domain, with the stretches around the CDR3 drawn from the reference TRBV2 and TRBJ1-5 proteins, is EPEVTQTPSHQVTQMGQEVILRCVPISNHLYFYWYRQILGQKVEFLVSFYNNEISEKSEIFDDQFSVERPDGSNFTLKIRSTKLEDSAMYFCASTEQGMVPQHFGDGTRLSIL.